This is a list of T cell receptor beta chains from one sample in a study of CD8+ T cells in alopecia areata. The assay was immunoSEQ multiplex PCR, and TCRdb's table has in-frame clones only and misses some. Among around 69,000 clones listed, roughly 57% were seen once. The input for sequencing was CD8+ T cells sorted from blood, taken at week 0. These receptors all come from a human donor with alopecia areata. The CDR3 runs from the conserved cysteine through the conserved F or W. D genes are given only for firm matches. The size field is filled for only some rows; it gives once, few, many or a size class.

>TRBV7-9|TRBJ1-2|NA|once
TGTGCCAGCAGCTTAGACAAAGACTATGGCTACACCTTC
CASSLDKDYGYTF
>TRBV7-2|TRBJ2-5|NA|NA
TGTGCCAGCAGCCTACTCTCGGGCTACCAAGAGACCCAGTACTTC
CASSLLSGYQETQYF
>TRBV5-1|TRBJ2-3|NA|NA
TGCGCCAGCAGCTTCGGACGGAGCACAGATACGCAGTATTTT
CASSFGRSTDTQYF
>TRBV28|TRBJ1-3|NA|NA
TGTGCCAGCAGTCCCAGGATCTCTGGAAACACCATATATTTT
CASSPRISGNTIYF
>TRBV7-9|TRBJ2-1|NA|NA
TGTGCCAGCAGCTTCGCCCGGGAGCAGTTCTTC
CASSFAREQFF
>TRBV30|TRBJ2-7|NA|NA
TGTGCCTGGACCAAAGGGGCAGTCTCCTACGAGCAGTACTTC
CAWTKGAVSYEQYF
>TRBV29-1|TRBJ2-3|TRBD1|few
TGCAGCGTACTCCGGGACAGGGAAACAGATACGCAGTATTTT
CSVLRDRETDTQYF
>TRBV27|TRBJ1-1|NA|NA
TGTGCCAGCAGTTCCGGGGACCCCACTGAAGCTTTCTTT
CASSSGDPTEAFF
>TRBV2|TRBJ2-3|TRBD2|NA
TGTGCCAGCAGTGAAAGGAGCGGGGGGGCGCCAGATACGCAGTATTTT
CASSERSGGAPDTQYF
>TRBV30|TRBJ2-2|NA|NA
TGTGCCTGGAGTGCACGGGAGTACCCCGGGGAGCTGTTTTTT
CAWSAREYPGELFF
>TRBV13|TRBJ2-1|TRBD1|few
TGTGCCAGCAGCCCCGGACAGGAGAACAATGAGCAGTTCTTC
CASSPGQENNEQFF
>TRBV7-9|TRBJ2-1|TRBD1|NA
TGTGCCAGCAGCGCCCCAGGGGGAAAGTCCTACAATGAGCAGTTCTTC
CASSAPGGKSYNEQFF
>TRBV27|TRBJ2-1|NA|NA
TGTGCCAGCAGTTTAGTCGGACCCAACAATGAGCAGTTCTTC
CASSLVGPNNEQFF
>TRBV19|TRBJ2-2|NA|few
TGTGCCAGTAGTGGTCCCACCGGGGAGCTGTTTTTT
CASSGPTGELFF
>TRBV7-9|TRBJ2-5|NA|NA
TGTGCCAGCAGCTTAGATCGGTCTCAAGAGACCCAGTACTTC
CASSLDRSQETQYF
>TRBV6-4|TRBJ1-1|TRBD1|NA
TGTGCCAGCAGTGTTGGGACAGGGGGCAACACTGAAGCTTTCTTT
CASSVGTGGNTEAFF
>TRBV2|TRBJ2-1|NA|NA
TGTGCCAGCAGTTTAGGGCAGACCAATGAGCAGTTCTTC
CASSLGQTNEQFF
>TRBV2|TRBJ1-1|NA|NA
TGTGCCAGCAGTGAACAAGGCTCCCAGGTAAGGGACACTGAAGCTTTCTTT
CASSEQGSQVRDTEAFF
>TRBV29-1|TRBJ1-2|TRBD1|NA
TGCAGCGTGAGGACAGGGGGCGGAGGGGGCTACACCTTC
CSVRTGGGGGYTF
>TRBV29-1|TRBJ2-7|NA|NA
TGCAGCGTTGCTCGGCAGGGCTTTTCCGAGCAGTACTTC
CSVARQGFSEQYF
>TRBV4-1|TRBJ2-5|NA|NA
TGCGCCAGCAGCCAAGATCAAAGGGTCGGCCGCGGGACCCAGTACTTC
CASSQDQRVGRGTQYF
>TRBV6-5|TRBJ2-7|NA|NA
TGTGCCAGCAGCCTTAGCGGGCAGTACTTC
CASSLSGQYF
>TRBV6-1|TRBJ2-7|TRBD2|NA
TGTGCCAGCAGTGTTACTAGCGGGGGCTCCTACGAGCAGTACTTC
CASSVTSGGSYEQYF
>TRBV29-1|TRBJ1-2|NA|few
TGCAGCACCTCGGGCACCGTAATGAACTATGGCTACACCTTC
CSTSGTVMNYGYTF
>TRBV7-3|TRBJ2-1|TRBD2|NA
TGTGCCAGCAGCTTATTGAGGACTAGTGGCTACAATGAGCAGTTCTTC
CASSLLRTSGYNEQFF
>TRBV7-9|TRBJ2-7|TRBD1|NA
TGTGCCAGCAGCTCGGCCCTCGGACAGGGAGTGTTCGAGCAGTACTTC
CASSSALGQGVFEQYF
>TRBV7-9|TRBJ1-2|TRBD1|few
TGTGCCAGCAGCTTAGGACAGGGGGCATTCGTTCATAGCTATGGCTACACCTTC
CASSLGQGAFVHSYGYTF
>TRBV6-5|TRBJ2-1|NA|NA
TGTGCCAGCCAAATAGGAGGAGGCAATGAGCAGTTCTTC
CASQIGGGNEQFF
>TRBV30|TRBJ1-5|TRBD1|few
TGTGCCTGGAGTCCCGGACAGGGAGATCAGCCCCAGCATTTT
CAWSPGQGDQPQHF